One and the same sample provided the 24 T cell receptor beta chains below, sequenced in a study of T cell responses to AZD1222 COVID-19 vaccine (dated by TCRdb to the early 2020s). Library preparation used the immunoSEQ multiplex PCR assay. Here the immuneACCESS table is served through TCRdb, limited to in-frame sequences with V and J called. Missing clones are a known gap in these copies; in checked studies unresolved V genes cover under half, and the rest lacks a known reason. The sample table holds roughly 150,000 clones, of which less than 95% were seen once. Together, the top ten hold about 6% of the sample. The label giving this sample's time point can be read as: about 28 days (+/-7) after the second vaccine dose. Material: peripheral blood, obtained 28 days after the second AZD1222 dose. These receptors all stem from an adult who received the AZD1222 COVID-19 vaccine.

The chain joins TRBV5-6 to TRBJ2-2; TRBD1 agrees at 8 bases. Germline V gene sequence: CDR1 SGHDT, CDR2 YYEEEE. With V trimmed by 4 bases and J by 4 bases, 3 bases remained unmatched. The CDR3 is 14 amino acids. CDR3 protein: CASSDRGRTGELFF. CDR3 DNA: TGTGCCAGCAGCGACAGGGGACGCACCGGGGAGCTGTTTTTT.

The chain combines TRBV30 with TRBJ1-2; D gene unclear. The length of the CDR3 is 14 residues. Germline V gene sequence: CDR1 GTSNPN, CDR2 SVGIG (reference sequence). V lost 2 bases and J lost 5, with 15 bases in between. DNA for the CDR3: TGTGCCTGGAGTTCCCGGACCGCACCGTATGGCTACACCTTC. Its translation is CAWSSRTAPYGYTF.

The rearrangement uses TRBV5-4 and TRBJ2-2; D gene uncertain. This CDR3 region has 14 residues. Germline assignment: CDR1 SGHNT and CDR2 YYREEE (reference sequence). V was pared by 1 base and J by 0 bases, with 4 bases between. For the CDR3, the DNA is TGTGCCAGCAGCTTGAGAGCGAACACCGGGGAGCTGTTTTTT. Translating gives CASSLRANTGELFF.

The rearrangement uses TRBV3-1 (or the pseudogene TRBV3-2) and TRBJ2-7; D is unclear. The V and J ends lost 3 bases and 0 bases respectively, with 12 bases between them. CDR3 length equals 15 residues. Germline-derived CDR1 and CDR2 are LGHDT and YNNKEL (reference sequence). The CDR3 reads CASSQALGYSYEQYF. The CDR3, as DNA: TGTGCCAGCAGCCAGGCCCTTGGCTACTCCTACGAGCAGTACTTC.

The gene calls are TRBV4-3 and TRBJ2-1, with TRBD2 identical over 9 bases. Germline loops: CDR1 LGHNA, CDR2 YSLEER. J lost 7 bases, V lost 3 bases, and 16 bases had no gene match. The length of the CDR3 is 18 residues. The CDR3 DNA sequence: TGCGCCAGCAGCCAGGTAGCGGGAGCCAACCCAAATTCTAATGAGCAGTTCTTC. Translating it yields CASSQVAGANPNSNEQFF.

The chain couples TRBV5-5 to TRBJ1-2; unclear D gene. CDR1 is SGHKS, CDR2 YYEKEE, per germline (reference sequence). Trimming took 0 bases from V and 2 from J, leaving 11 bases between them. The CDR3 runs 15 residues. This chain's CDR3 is CASSLEGALNYGYTF. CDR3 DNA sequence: TGTGCCAGCAGCTTGGAGGGTGCATTAAACTATGGCTACACCTTC.

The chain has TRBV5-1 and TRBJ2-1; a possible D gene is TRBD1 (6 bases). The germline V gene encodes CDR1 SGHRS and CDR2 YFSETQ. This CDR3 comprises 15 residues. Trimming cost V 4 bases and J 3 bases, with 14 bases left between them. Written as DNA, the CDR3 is TGCGCCAGCAGCCGGGGACATGGTGACTACAATGAGCAGTTCTTC. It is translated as CASSRGHGDYNEQFF.

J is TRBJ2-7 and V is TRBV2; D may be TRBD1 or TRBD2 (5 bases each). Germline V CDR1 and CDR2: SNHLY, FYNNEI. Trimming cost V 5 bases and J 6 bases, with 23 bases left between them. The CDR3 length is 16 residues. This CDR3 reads CASSPNPGQAGSEQYF. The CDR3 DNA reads TGTGCCAGCAGTCCCAACCCGGGGCAGGCTGGGAGCGAGCAGTACTTC.

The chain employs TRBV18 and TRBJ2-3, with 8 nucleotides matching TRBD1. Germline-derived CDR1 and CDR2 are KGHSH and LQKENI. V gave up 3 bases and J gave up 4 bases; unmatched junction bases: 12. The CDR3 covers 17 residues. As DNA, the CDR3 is TGTGCCAGCTCACCCACTCAGCAGGGGGCGAGGTCAGATACGCAGTATTTT. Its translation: CASSPTQQGARSDTQYF.

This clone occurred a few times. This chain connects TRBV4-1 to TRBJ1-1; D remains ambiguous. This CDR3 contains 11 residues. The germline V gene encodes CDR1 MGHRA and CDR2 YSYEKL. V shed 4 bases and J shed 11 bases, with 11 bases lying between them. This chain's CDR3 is CASSLGLLAFF. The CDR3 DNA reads TGCGCCAGCAGCCTTGGCTTGTTGGCTTTCTTT.

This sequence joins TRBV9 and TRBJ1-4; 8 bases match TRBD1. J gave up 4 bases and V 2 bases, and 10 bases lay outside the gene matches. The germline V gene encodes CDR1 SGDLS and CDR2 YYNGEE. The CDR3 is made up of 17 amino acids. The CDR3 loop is CASSVSTGVRGNEKLFF. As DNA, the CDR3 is TGTGCCAGCAGCGTTTCGACAGGGGTTAGGGGTAATGAAAAACTGTTTTTT.

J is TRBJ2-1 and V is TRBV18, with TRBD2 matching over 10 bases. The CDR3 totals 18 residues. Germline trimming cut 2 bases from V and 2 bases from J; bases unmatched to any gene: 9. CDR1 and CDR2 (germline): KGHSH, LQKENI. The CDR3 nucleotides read TGTGCCAGCTCACCAGCCAGCGGGGGGGCCGGGGCCTACAATGAGCAGTTCTTC. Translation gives CASSPASGGAGAYNEQFF. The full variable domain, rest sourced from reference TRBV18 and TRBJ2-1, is NAGVMQNPRHLVRRRGQEARLRCSPMKGHSHVYWYRQLPEEGLKFMVYLQKENIIDESGMPKERFSAEFPKEGPSILRIQQVVRGDSAAYFCASSPASGGAGAYNEQFFGPGTRLTVL.

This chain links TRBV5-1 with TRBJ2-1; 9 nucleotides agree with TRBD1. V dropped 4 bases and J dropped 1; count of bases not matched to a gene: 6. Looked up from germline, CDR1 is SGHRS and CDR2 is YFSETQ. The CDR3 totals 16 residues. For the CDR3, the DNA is TGCGCCAGCAGCACCTCCGGGACAGGGTCCTACAATGAGCAGTTCTTC. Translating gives CASSTSGTGSYNEQFF.

The CDR3 nucleotides are TGTGCCACCAGTGATTTTGGAGAAAGTCAGCCCCAGCATTTT. Translation: CATSDFGESQPQHF. The rearrangement links TRBV24-1 to TRBJ1-5, with D uncertain. V dropped 1 base and J dropped 6 bases, with 9 bases sitting between them. In germline, CDR1 is KGHDR, CDR2 SFDVKD. The CDR3 loop spans 14 amino acids.

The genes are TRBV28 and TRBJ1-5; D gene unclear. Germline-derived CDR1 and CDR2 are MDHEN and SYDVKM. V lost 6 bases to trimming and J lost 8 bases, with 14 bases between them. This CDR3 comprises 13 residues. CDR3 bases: TGTGCCAGCAGCCCAGGTCCAATCAAGCCCCAGCATTTT. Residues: CASSPGPIKPQHF.

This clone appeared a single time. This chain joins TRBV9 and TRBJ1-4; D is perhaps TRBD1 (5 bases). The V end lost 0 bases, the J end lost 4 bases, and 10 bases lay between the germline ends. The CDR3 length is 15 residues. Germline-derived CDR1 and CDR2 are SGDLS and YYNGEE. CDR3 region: CASSVEGGDNEKLFF. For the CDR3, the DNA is TGTGCCAGCAGCGTAGAGGGAGGGGATAATGAAAAACTGTTTTTT.

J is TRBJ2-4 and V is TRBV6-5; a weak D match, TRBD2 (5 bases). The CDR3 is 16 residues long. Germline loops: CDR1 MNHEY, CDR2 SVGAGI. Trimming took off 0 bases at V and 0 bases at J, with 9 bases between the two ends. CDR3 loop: CASSYSEAVAKNIQYF. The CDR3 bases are TGTGCCAGCAGTTACTCGGAGGCGGTAGCCAAAAACATTCAGTACTTC.

CDR3 DNA sequence: TGTGCCAGCAGTCCCAGGCGGACTAGCGGGAGCGAAGAGCAGTACTTC. It encodes CASSPRRTSGSEEQYF. The chain carries TRBV21-1 and TRBJ2-7; whether TRBD2, the table's D call, matches the DNA was not checked. TRBV21-1 is termed a pseudogene. The CDR3 has 16 amino acids.

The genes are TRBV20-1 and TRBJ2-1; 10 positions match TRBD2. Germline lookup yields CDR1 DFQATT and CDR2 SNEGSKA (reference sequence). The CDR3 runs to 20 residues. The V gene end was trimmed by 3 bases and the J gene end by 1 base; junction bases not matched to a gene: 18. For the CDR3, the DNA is TGCAGTGCTAGTGGGCTAGCGGGAGTCCATAGCGGGGGGTCCTACAATGAGCAGTTCTTC. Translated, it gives CSASGLAGVHSGGSYNEQFF.

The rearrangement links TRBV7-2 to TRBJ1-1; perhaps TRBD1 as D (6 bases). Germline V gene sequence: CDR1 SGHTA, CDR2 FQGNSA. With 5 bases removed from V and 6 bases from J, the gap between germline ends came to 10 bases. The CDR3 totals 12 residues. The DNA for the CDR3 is TGTGCCAGCAGCCATGGGGGCCCTGAAGCTTTCTTT. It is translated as CASSHGGPEAFF.

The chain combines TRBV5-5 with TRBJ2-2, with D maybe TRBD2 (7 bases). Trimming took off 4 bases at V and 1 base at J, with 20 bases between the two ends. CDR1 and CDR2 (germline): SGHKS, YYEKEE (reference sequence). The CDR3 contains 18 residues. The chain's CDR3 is CASSPLGGGSWNTGELFF. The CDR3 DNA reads TGTGCCAGCAGCCCCTTGGGGGGGGGCAGCTGGAACACCGGGGAGCTGTTTTTT.

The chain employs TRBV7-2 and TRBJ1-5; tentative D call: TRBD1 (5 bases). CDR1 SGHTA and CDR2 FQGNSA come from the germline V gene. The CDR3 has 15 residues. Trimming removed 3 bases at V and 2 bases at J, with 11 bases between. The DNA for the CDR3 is TGTGCCAGCAGCTTGAGGGGCTGGGGCAATCAGCCCCAGCATTTT. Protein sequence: CASSLRGWGNQPQHF.

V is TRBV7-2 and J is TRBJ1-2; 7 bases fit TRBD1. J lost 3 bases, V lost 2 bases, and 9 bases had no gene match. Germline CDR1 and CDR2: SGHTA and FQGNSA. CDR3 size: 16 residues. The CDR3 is CASSLTIGQVDYGYTF. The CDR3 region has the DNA TGTGCCAGCAGCTTAACTATTGGACAGGTCGACTATGGCTACACCTTC.

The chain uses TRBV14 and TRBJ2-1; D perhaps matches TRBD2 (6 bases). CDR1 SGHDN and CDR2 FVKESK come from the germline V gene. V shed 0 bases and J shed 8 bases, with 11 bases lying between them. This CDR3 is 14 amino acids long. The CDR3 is CASSQDRGRHEQFF. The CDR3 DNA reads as TGTGCCAGCAGCCAAGATCGGGGGAGGCATGAGCAGTTCTTC.